What follows is one T cell receptor beta chain and its context. Its antigen is currently unknown. These data come from a study of response to subunit inactivated influenza vaccine. Study conclusions and caveats: T cells newly recruited by each seasonal influenza vaccination are few, the authors suggested.

Trimming removed 2 bases from V and 6 bases from J, with 18 bases in between. The CDR3 is 16 amino acids. The germline gives CDR1 SGHDN, CDR2 FVKESK. TCRdb passed the RT-PCR reads through MiXCR, listing each CDR3 protein once. Of 400,000 to 550,000 distinct CDR3 sequences in the sample, about 25% were seen once. This receptor was identified in a man in his fifties who received an inactivated influenza vaccine. This sequence joins TRBV14 and TRBJ2-3, with D possibly TRBD2 on 5 matching bases. Source: CD4+ T cells sorted from PBMCs, taken 5 days after vaccination. Written as DNA, the CDR3 is TGTGCCAGCAGCCAAACCCCCTATCGGCGAGGGGATACGCAGTATTTT. Protein sequence: CASSQTPYRRGDTQYF.